One sample yielded the 5 T cell receptor beta chains listed below, sequenced in a study of T cell responses to AZD1222 COVID-19 vaccine. Data came from immunoSEQ multiplex PCR; TCRdb stores just in-frame clones and leaves some out. This table holds about 150,000 clones, around 93% found once. The material was peripheral blood, obtained 28 days after the second AZD1222 dose. The receptors derive from an adult who received the AZD1222 COVID-19 vaccine.

The chain is built from TRBV7-2 and TRBJ2-5, with 8 bases aligning to TRBD2. This CDR3 region has 18 residues. Germline assignment: CDR1 SGHTA and CDR2 FQGNSA. Losses at the gene ends were 1 base for V and 0 bases for J; bases not matched to a gene: 10. CDR3: CASSLVGGAGGYQETQYF. The CDR3 DNA reads TGTGCCAGCAGCTTAGTTGGGGGTGCGGGAGGATACCAAGAGACCCAGTACTTC. Filled out from reference TRBV7-2 and TRBJ2-5, the complete variable domain reads GAGVSQSPSNKVTEKGKDVELRCDPISGHTALYWYRQSLGQGLEFLIYFQGNSAPDKSGLPSDRFSAERTGGSVSTLTIQRTQQEDSAVYLCASSLVGGAGGYQETQYFGPGTRLLVL.

The table lists this clone with a count of one. The V call is TRBV3-1 (or the pseudogene TRBV3-2), the J call TRBJ1-6; 11 bases agree with TRBD1. Germline CDR1 LGHDT, CDR2 YNNKEL (reference sequence). This CDR3 is 16 amino acids long. Trimming took 1 base from V and 9 from J; bases not matched to a gene: 5. The CDR3 DNA is TGTGCCAGCAGCCAAGTAGGACAGGGGGCAAGTTCACCCCTCCACTTT. It codes for CASSQVGQGASSPLHF.

The chain joins TRBV19 to TRBJ1-2; D remains unclear. Germline CDR1 and CDR2: LNHDA and SQIVND (reference sequence). The CDR3 is made up of 15 amino acids. V gave up 1 base and J gave up 4 bases, with 13 bases separating them. The chain's CDR3 is CASSIGTATIYGYTF. The DNA for the CDR3 is TGTGCCAGTAGTATAGGGACCGCCACTATCTATGGCTACACCTTC.

This CDR3 reads CASSLRGTGNTIYF. The CDR3 nucleotides read TGTGCCAGCAGCCTCAGGGGAACTGGAAACACCATATATTTT. This chain links TRBV7-8 with TRBJ1-3, with a possible D match to TRBD1 (6 bases). From germline, CDR1 is SGHVS and CDR2 FQNEAQ. Deletions cut 5 bases from V and 2 bases from J, with 10 bases between. This CDR3 region has 14 residues.

J is TRBJ2-7 and V is TRBV4-1; possibly TRBD1 for D (6 bases). CDR1 is MGHRA and CDR2 is YSYEKL in the germline V gene. With 4 bases removed from V and 4 bases from J, the gap between germline ends came to 17 bases. The CDR3 length is 15 residues. CDR3 coding DNA: TGCGCCAGCAGCCGTACTTCCGGGACACCTTACGAGCAGTACTTC. Translated: CASSRTSGTPYEQYF.